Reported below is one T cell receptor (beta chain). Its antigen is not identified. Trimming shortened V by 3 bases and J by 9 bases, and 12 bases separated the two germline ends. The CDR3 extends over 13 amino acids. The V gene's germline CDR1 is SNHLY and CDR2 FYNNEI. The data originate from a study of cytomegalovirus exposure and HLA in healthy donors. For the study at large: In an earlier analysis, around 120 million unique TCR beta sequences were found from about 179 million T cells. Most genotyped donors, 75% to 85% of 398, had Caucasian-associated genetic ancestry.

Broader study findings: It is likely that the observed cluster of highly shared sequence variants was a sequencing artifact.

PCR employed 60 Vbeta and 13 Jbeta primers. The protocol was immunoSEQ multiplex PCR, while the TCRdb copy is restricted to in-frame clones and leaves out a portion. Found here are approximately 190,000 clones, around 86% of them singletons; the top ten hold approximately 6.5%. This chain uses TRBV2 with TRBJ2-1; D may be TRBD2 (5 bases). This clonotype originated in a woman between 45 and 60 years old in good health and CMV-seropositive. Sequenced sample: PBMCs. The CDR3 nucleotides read TGTGCCAGCAGTGAGGATCGGGCGGGTGAGCAGTTCTTC. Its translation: CASSEDRAGEQFF. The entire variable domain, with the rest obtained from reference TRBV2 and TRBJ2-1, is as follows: EPEVTQTPSHQVTQMGQEVILRCVPISNHLYFYWYRQILGQKVEFLVSFYNNEISEKSEIFDDQFSVERPDGSNFTLKIRSTKLEDSAMYFCASSEDRAGEQFFGPGTRLTVL.